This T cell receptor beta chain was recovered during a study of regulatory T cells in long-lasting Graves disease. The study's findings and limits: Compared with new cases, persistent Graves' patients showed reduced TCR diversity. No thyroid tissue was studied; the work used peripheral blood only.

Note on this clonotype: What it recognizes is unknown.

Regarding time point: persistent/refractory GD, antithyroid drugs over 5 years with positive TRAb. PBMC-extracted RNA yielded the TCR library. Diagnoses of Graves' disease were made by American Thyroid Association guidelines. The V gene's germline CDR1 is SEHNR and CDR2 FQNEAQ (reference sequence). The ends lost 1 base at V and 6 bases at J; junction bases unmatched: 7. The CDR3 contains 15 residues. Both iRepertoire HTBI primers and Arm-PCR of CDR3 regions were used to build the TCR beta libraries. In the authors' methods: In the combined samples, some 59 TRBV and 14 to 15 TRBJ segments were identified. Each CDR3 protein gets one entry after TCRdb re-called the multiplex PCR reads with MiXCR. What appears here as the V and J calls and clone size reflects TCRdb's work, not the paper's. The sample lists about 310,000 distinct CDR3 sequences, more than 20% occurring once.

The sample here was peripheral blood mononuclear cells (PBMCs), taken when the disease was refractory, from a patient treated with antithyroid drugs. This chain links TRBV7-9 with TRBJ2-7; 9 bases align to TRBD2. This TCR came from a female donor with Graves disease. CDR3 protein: CASSLVIRGRAEQYF. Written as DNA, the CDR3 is TGTGCCAGCAGCTTAGTCATCCGCGGGAGGGCCGAGCAGTACTTC.